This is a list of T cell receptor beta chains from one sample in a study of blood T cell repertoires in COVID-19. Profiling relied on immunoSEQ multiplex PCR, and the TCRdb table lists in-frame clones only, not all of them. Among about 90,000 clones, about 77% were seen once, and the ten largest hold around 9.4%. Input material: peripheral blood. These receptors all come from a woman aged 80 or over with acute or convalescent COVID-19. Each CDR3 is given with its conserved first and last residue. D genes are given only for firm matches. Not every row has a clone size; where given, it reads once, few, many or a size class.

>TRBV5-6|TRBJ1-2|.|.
CASSLWYRDYGYTF
TGTGCCAGCAGCTTGTGGTACAGGGACTATGGCTACACCTTC
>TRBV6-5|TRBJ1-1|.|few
CASSYQLEAFF
TGTGCCAGCAGTTACCAGTTGGAAGCTTTCTTT
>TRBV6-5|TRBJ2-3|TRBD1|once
CASRTGRPQGDTQYF
TGTGCCAGTAGGACAGGGCGGCCGCAGGGAGATACGCAGTATTTT
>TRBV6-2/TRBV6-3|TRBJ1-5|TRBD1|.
CASSPDRARFSQHF
TGTGCCAGCAGCCCCGACAGGGCCCGTTTTTCCCAGCATTTT
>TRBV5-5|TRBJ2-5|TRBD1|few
CASSLTGAETQYF
TGTGCCAGCAGCCTAACAGGGGCAGAGACCCAGTACTTC
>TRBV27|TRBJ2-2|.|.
CASSLLGGPNTGELFF
TGTGCCAGCAGTTTACTCGGGGGACCGAACACCGGGGAGCTGTTTTTT
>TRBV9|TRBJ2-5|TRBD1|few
CASSVGTGGAETQYF
TGTGCCAGCAGCGTGGGGACAGGGGGCGCGGAGACCCAGTACTTC
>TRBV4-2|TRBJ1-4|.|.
CASSQARQAANEKLFF
TGTGCCAGCAGCCAAGCCCGCCAGGCCGCTAATGAAAAACTGTTTTTT
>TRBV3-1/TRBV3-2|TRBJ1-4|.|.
CASSPLATNEKLFF
TGTGCCAGCAGCCCTCTCGCGACTAATGAAAAACTGTTTTTT
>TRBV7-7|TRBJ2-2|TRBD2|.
CASRPPGLMNTGELFF
TGTGCTAGCAGACCACCGGGACTAATGAACACCGGGGAGCTGTTTTTT
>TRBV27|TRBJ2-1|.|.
CASSSAGSLLYNEQFF
TGTGCCAGCAGTTCCGCAGGGTCACTACTCTACAATGAGCAGTTCTTC
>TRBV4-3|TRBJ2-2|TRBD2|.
CASSQAGSGRAGELFF
TGCGCCAGCAGCCAAGCGGGTAGCGGGCGGGCCGGGGAGCTGTTTTTT
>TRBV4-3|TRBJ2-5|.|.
CASSQVVHEGRETQYF
TGCGCCAGCAGCCAAGTCGTTCATGAGGGTCGGGAGACCCAGTACTTC
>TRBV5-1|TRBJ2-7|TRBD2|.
CASTLSGGAYEQYF
TGCGCCAGCACCCTTAGCGGGGGGGCTTACGAGCAGTACTTC
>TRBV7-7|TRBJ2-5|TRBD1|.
CASSLNVGTGQETQYF
TGTGCTAGCAGCTTAAACGTTGGGACAGGTCAAGAGACCCAGTACTTC
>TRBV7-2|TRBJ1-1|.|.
CASSLVQGGTEAFF
TGTGCCAGCAGCTTAGTCCAGGGCGGCACTGAAGCTTTCTTT
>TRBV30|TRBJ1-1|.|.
CAWKFWGEGRMNTEAFF
TGTGCCTGGAAGTTTTGGGGGGAAGGCCGTATGAACACTGAAGCTTTCTTT
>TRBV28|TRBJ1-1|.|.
CASKTGEGRTEAFF
TGTGCCAGCAAGACGGGGGAAGGGCGCACTGAAGCTTTCTTT
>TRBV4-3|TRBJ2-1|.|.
CASSQGPGHGVYNEQFF
TGCGCCAGCAGCCAGGGACCGGGACACGGGGTATACAATGAGCAGTTCTTC
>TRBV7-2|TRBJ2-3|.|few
CASSLAGAYGTDTQYF
TGTGCCAGCAGCTTAGCGGGGGCCTACGGCACAGATACGCAGTATTTT
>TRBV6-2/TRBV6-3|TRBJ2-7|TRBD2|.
CASSYGGLAGVFYEQYF
TGTGCCAGCAGTTACGGTGGACTAGCGGGCGTCTTCTACGAGCAGTACTTC
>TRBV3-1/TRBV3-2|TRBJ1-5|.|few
CASSQERSTGTRPQHF
TGTGCCAGCAGCCAAGAGAGGAGTACGGGAACTAGACCCCAGCATTTT
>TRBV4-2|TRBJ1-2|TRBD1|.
CASSQDMDRGYGYTF
TGTGCCAGCAGCCAAGATATGGACAGGGGCTATGGCTACACCTTC
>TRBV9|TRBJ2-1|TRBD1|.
CASSRTGSSYNEQFF
TGTGCCAGCAGTCGGACAGGCAGCTCCTACAATGAGCAGTTCTTC
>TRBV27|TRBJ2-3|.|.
CASSRFRGTDTQYF
TGTGCCAGCAGCCGATTTCGGGGCACAGATACGCAGTATTTT
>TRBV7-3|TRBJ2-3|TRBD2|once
CASSLASGRSGLGDTQYF
TGTGCCAGCAGCTTGGCTAGCGGGAGATCGGGGCTGGGAGATACGCAGTATTTT
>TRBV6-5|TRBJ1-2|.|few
CASSYSRGLLYGYTF
TGTGCCAGCAGTTACTCGAGAGGACTTCTCTATGGCTACACCTTC
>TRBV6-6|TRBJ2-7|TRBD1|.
CASRAGGTGDYEQYF
TGTGCCAGCAGGGCCGGTGGGACAGGAGACTACGAGCAGTACTTC
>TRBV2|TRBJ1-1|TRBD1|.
CASGSKKAGTGGGGNTEAFF
TGTGCCAGCGGGTCAAAGAAAGCCGGGACAGGGGGCGGCGGCAACACTGAAGCTTTCTTT
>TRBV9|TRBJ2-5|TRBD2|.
CASSPRTSGRGVETQYF
TGTGCCAGCAGCCCACGGACTAGCGGGAGAGGGGTAGAGACCCAGTACTTC
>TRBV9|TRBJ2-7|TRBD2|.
CASSALGAGGDEQYF
TGTGCCAGCAGCGCCCTGGGGGCGGGAGGTGACGAGCAGTACTTC